This entry is about one T cell receptor beta chain. The source of the sample is a study of blood T cell repertoires in COVID-19. Looking at the study overall: Samples taken during acute and convalescent COVID-19 were collected in the United States, Italy and Spain.

Using immunoSEQ multiplex PCR, the repertoire was profiled, and TCRdb retains in-frame clones only, with some absent. Counted here are 250,000 to 350,000 clones, 87% occurring once; the ten biggest clones make up approximately 7.8%. The CDR3 spans 18 residues. Germline CDR1 is SGHTA and CDR2 is FQGNSA. The junction had 7 bases not matched to a gene; V was cut back by 0 bases and J by 3 bases. The J gene is TRBJ2-3, the V gene TRBV7-2; 12 positions agree with TRBD2. The receptor's source is a woman aged 45-65 years who had recovered from COVID-19. Sequencing was performed on peripheral blood. The CDR3 reads CASSLAPLAGGRTDTQYF. The CDR3 bases are TGTGCCAGCAGCTTAGCGCCCCTAGCGGGGGGGCGGACAGATACGCAGTATTTT.